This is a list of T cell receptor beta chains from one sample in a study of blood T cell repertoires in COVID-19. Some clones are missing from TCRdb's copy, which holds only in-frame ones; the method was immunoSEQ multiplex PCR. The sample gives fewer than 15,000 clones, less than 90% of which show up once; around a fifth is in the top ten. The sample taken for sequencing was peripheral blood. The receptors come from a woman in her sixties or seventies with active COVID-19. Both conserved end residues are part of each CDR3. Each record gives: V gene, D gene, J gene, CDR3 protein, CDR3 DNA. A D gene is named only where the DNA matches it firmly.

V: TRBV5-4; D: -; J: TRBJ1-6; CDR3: CASSIRGSYNSPLHF; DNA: TGTGCCAGCAGCATTCGAGGTTCCTATAATTCACCCCTCCACTTT
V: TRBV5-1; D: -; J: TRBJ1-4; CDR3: CASSYTTQGSNEKLFF; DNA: TGCGCCAGCAGCTACACAACACAGGGATCTAATGAAAAACTGTTTTTT
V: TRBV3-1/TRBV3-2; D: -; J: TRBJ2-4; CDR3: CASSRSGARAKNIQYF; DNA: TGTGCCAGCAGCCGATCAGGGGCGAGGGCCAAAAACATTCAGTACTTC
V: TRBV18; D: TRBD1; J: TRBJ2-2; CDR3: CASSPDRTGPNTGELFF; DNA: TGTGCCAGCTCACCGGACCGGACAGGGCCGAACACCGGGGAGCTGTTTTTT
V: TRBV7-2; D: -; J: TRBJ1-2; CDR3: CASSSRRVYGYTF; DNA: TGTGCCAGCAGCTCCCGGAGAGTATATGGCTACACCTTC
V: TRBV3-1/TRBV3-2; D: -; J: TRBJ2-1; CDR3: CASSQELSNEQFF; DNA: TGTGCCAGCAGCCAAGAACTAAGCAATGAGCAGTTCTTC
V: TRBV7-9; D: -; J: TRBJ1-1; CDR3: CASSLVRGWNTEAFF; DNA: TGTGCCAGCAGCTTAGTAAGGGGGTGGAACACTGAAGCTTTCTTT
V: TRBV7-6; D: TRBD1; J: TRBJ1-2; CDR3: CASSLAPWTGGYGYTF; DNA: TGTGCCAGCAGCTTAGCCCCGTGGACAGGGGGCTATGGCTACACCTTC
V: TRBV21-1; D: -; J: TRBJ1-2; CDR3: CASSTRPTAGFCRTGLMGYTF; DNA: TGTGCCAGCAGCACCCGGCCCACAGCCGGTTTTTGCCGAACCGGACTCATGGGCTACACCTTC
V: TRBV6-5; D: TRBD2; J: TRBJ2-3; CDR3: CASSSPGLADTQYF; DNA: TGTGCCAGCAGTTCCCCGGGACTAGCGGATACGCAGTATTTT